These 27 T cell receptor beta chains came from one sample sequenced in a study of response to subunit inactivated influenza vaccine. Each CDR3 protein gets one entry after TCRdb re-called the RT-PCR reads with MiXCR. Seen here are 630,000 or so distinct CDR3 sequences, approximately 15% observed once, and the top ten hold 11%. Sample: PBMCs from blood, taken less than 13 days after vaccination. Source of these receptors: a man in his forties or fifties who received an inactivated influenza vaccine.

The rearrangement links TRBV29-1 to TRBJ2-3; TRBD2 is a possible D gene (6 bases). CDR1 and CDR2 (germline): SQVTM, ANQGSEA. The CDR3 is made up of 13 amino acids. V was clipped by 4 bases and J by 4 bases, with 12 bases between them. CDR3: CSVAGGGADTQYF. The DNA for the CDR3 is TGCAGCGTTGCCGGGGGTGGGGCAGATACGCAGTATTTT.

The chain uses TRBV5-1 and TRBJ1-1, with D unresolved. Germline V gene lookup returns CDR1 SGHRS and CDR2 YFSETQ. CDR3 length: 14 residues. Trimming took off 4 bases at V and 6 bases at J, with 16 bases between the two ends. Here the CDR3 reads CASSRGELPAEAFF. DNA for the CDR3: TGCGCCAGCAGCCGGGGTGAACTACCCGCTGAAGCTTTCTTT. Complete variable domain (other parts from reference TRBV5-1 and TRBJ1-1): KAGVTQTPRYLIKTRGQQVTLSCSPISGHRSVSWYQQTPGQGLQFLFEYFSETQRNKGNFPGRFSGRQFSNSRSEMNVSTLELGDSALYLCASSRGELPAEAFFGQGTRLTVV.

This clonotype was counted a few times. The V gene is TRBV20-1, the J gene TRBJ2-1; 8 positions agree with TRBD2. This CDR3 comprises 13 residues. The germline CDR1 and CDR2 sequences are DFQATT and SNEGSKA (reference sequence). V lost 2 bases, J lost 4 bases, and 1 base stayed unmatched. The CDR3 DNA reads as TGCAGTGCTAGACGACTAGCGTACAATGAGCAGTTCTTC. It specifies CSARRLAYNEQFF.

This sequence joins TRBV5-1 and TRBJ2-5; 12 positions agree with TRBD1. The germline V gene encodes CDR1 SGHRS and CDR2 YFSETQ. The length of the CDR3 is 16 residues. V lost 2 bases and J lost 5; bases outside the gene matches: 7. CDR3: CASSFGTGGGFETQYF. The CDR3 DNA reads as TGCGCCAGCAGCTTTGGGACAGGGGGCGGATTTGAGACCCAGTACTTC.

The table lists this clonotype with a few counts. The chain joins TRBV29-1 to TRBJ2-7; 11 bases align to TRBD1. CDR1 SQVTM and CDR2 ANQGSEA come from the germline V gene. The length of the CDR3 is 14 residues. The V gene end was trimmed by 7 bases and the J gene end by 4 bases; junction bases not matched to a gene: 9. The CDR3 region has the DNA TGCAGCGCCGCTGCGGACAGGGGGCCTTACGAGCAGTACTTC. The encoded protein is CSAAADRGPYEQYF.

This clonotype occurred a few times. The CDR3 nucleotides are TGCAGCGGAGGAAGGTCGGGGGCGTGGGACGAGCAGTACTTC. Protein sequence: CSGGRSGAWDEQYF. This sequence joins TRBV29-1 and TRBJ2-7; possibly TRBD1 or TRBD2 for D (6 bases each). Germline CDR1 and CDR2: SQVTM and ANQGSEA. The CDR3 extends over 14 amino acids. V was cut by 7 bases and J by 5 bases, with 21 bases left in between.

This clonotype was observed a handful of times. The V gene is TRBV28, the J gene TRBJ1-5; unclear D gene. Germline lookup yields CDR1 MDHEN and CDR2 SYDVKM. The CDR3 covers 16 residues. V lost 2 bases to trimming and J lost 0 bases, with 11 bases between them. CDR3 region: CASSLESPYSNQPQHF. The CDR3 DNA reads as TGTGCCAGCAGTTTAGAATCCCCGTATAGCAATCAGCCCCAGCATTTT.

This clonotype was recorded at least ten times. The CDR3 nucleotides read TGTGCCAGCAGTTTACGGGATGAGCAGTTCTTC. It encodes CASSLRDEQFF. V is TRBV28 and J is TRBJ2-1, with D unclear. The CDR3 is 11 residues long. The V gene's germline CDR1 is MDHEN and CDR2 SYDVKM. With 2 bases removed from V and 8 bases from J, the gap between germline ends came to 4 bases.

The J gene is TRBJ2-4, the V gene TRBV11-2; 7 bases agree with TRBD1. CDR3 size: 19 residues. CDR1 SGHAT and CDR2 FQNNGV come from the germline V gene. V shed 4 bases and J 8 bases; nucleotides not matched to a gene: 23. The CDR3 spells CASSSGARSTGFQLYIQYF. The CDR3 DNA reads as TGTGCCAGCAGCTCGGGCGCCAGATCGACAGGGTTTCAGTTATACATTCAGTACTTC.

J is TRBJ2-7 and V is TRBV15; D is possibly TRBD1 (5 bases). The germline CDR1 and CDR2 sequences are LNHNV and YYDKDF (reference sequence). V was cut by 5 bases and J by 5 bases, with 7 bases left in between. The CDR3 is made up of 11 amino acids. CDR3 in DNA: TGTGCCACCAGCCTCAGGGACGAGCAGTACTTC. This translates into CATSLRDEQYF.

The chain has TRBV3-1 and TRBJ2-1; maybe TRBD1 (5 bases). Germline CDR1 LGHDT, CDR2 YNNKEL (reference sequence). This CDR3 comprises 15 residues. V lost 1 base, J lost 3 bases, and 10 bases lay in between. CDR3: CASSQVMQGYNEQFF. The CDR3 DNA reads as TGTGCCAGCAGCCAAGTAATGCAGGGCTACAATGAGCAGTTCTTC.

This clonotype has a handful of counts. V gene TRBV24-1 combines with J gene TRBJ1-3, with a possible D match to TRBD1 (6 bases). Trimming removed 5 bases at V and 4 bases at J, with 14 bases between. This CDR3 spans 15 amino acids. CDR1 and CDR2 (germline): KGHDR, SFDVKD. The CDR3 here is CATSAEGGSGNTIYF. CDR3 DNA: TGTGCCACCAGTGCCGAGGGGGGGTCCGGAAACACCATATATTTT.

This clonotype was detected a few times. This sequence joins TRBV4-1 and TRBJ2-5, with TRBD2 matching over 10 bases. Germline V gives CDR1 MGHRA, CDR2 YSYEKL. V shed 1 base, J shed 2 bases, and the junction held 7 bases outside the gene matches. The CDR3 has 17 amino acids. CDR3 in amino acids: CASSQAPSGGTQETQYF. The CDR3 DNA reads TGCGCCAGCAGCCAAGCACCTAGCGGGGGCACACAAGAGACCCAGTACTTC.

The chain combines TRBV15 with TRBJ2-5; TRBD2 aligns across 12 bases. The junction had 3 bases not matched to a gene; V was cut back by 5 bases and J by 2 bases. Germline V CDR1 and CDR2: LNHNV, YYDKDF (reference sequence). The CDR3 runs to 15 residues. CDR3 amino acids: CATSGGLAGQETQYF. The CDR3 nucleotides read TGTGCCACCAGCGGAGGACTAGCGGGACAAGAGACCCAGTACTTC.

This clonotype was recorded a few times. V is TRBV29-1 and J is TRBJ1-1; D is uncertain. The length of the CDR3 is 15 residues. Looked up from germline, CDR1 is SQVTM and CDR2 is ANQGSEA. V was clipped by 4 bases and J by 0 bases, with 15 bases between them. Written as DNA, the CDR3 is TGCAGCGTTGTCGAGCGGGGTCGGCTGAACACTGAAGCTTTCTTT. This sequence encodes CSVVERGRLNTEAFF.

In its sample, this clonotype was seen a few times. This chain links TRBV20-1 with TRBJ2-4; TRBD1 might be the D (6 bases). The V gene lost 3 bases and the J gene lost 8 bases, with 11 bases spanning the gap. CDR1 is DFQATT, CDR2 SNEGSKA, per germline (reference sequence). The CDR3 has 12 amino acids. CDR3 nucleotide sequence: TGCAGTGCTAGTAACAGGGTTTACATTCAGTACTTC. Translation gives CSASNRVYIQYF.

This clonotype was observed a few times. The V gene is TRBV5-1, the J gene TRBJ1-6; TRBD1 agrees at 7 bases. The J segment lost 7 bases and the V segment lost 4 bases, leaving 11 bases of the junction unmatched. The germline CDR1 and CDR2 sequences are SGHRS and YFSETQ. The CDR3 sequence is 16 residues long. Here the CDR3 reads CASSPIQTGRNSPLHF. CDR3 nucleotides: TGCGCCAGCAGCCCGATCCAGACAGGGAGGAATTCACCCCTCCACTTT.

This clonotype was observed at least ten times. The CDR3 DNA reads TGCGCCAGCAGCGCCGACAGGCGTTTCACAGATACGCAGTATTTT. Amino acids: CASSADRRFTDTQYF. The chain combines TRBV5-1 with TRBJ2-3; D is perhaps TRBD1 (6 bases). The germline V gene encodes CDR1 SGHRS and CDR2 YFSETQ. The CDR3 extends over 15 amino acids. Deletions cut 4 bases from V and 2 bases from J, with 14 bases between.

This chain connects TRBV7-8 to TRBJ1-1; 9 nucleotides match TRBD1. The CDR3 length is 18 residues. The germline V gene encodes CDR1 SGHVS and CDR2 FQNEAQ. V trimming: 1 base; J trimming: 3 bases; junction bases outside the gene matches: 12. DNA for the CDR3: TGTGCCAGCAGCTTAGTAGGATTGTGGCGGACAGGGGACACTGAAGCTTTCTTT. Encoded protein: CASSLVGLWRTGDTEAFF.

This chain connects TRBV10-3 to TRBJ1-5; 7 bases agree with TRBD1. This CDR3 spans 14 amino acids. Germline lookup yields CDR1 ENHRY and CDR2 SYGVKD. With 0 bases clipped from V and 7 bases from J, the junction kept 3 bases outside the gene matches. The CDR3 loop reads CAISESKGAQPQHF. Written as DNA, the CDR3 is TGTGCCATCAGTGAGTCGAAGGGGGCCCAGCCCCAGCATTTT.

The genes are TRBV12-3 or TRBV12-4 and TRBJ2-7; D might be TRBD1 or TRBD2, each matching 5 bases. Trimming removed 5 bases from V and 9 bases from J, with 23 bases in between. The CDR3 length is 15 residues. The CDR3 here is CASSPAGAGRHGQYF. For the CDR3, the DNA is TGTGCCAGCAGTCCCGCCGGGGCAGGGCGGCATGGGCAGTACTTC.

The table lists this clonotype with a few counts. The chain couples TRBV20-1 to TRBJ1-1; 7 bases agree with TRBD1. The V gene end was trimmed by 3 bases and the J gene end by 0 bases; junction bases not matched to a gene: 1. Germline V gene sequence: CDR1 DFQATT, CDR2 SNEGSKA (reference sequence). The CDR3 has 13 residues. CDR3 nucleotide sequence: TGCAGTGCTAGGACAGGGATGAACACTGAAGCTTTCTTT. Amino acids: CSARTGMNTEAFF.

The rearrangement uses TRBV20-1 and TRBJ2-7, with D possibly matching TRBD1 (5 bases). The CDR3 has 12 amino acids. Germline V gene data show CDR1 as DFQATT and CDR2 as SNEGSKA (reference sequence). The germline V and J ends were trimmed by 2 bases and 7 bases, with 12 bases remaining between them. The CDR3 coding sequence is TGCAGTGCTAGAAACGGCCCAGGGGAGCAGTACTTC. As protein: CSARNGPGEQYF.

The chain combines TRBV24-1 with TRBJ2-3, with 10 positions matching TRBD2. CDR1 and CDR2 (germline): KGHDR, SFDVKD. CDR3 length: 17 residues. The V segment lost 0 bases and the J segment 1 base; nucleotides outside the gene matches: 3. For the CDR3, the DNA is TGTGCCACCAGTGATTTGCTTGGGACTAGCGGCACAGATACGCAGTATTTT. Protein product: CATSDLLGTSGTDTQYF.

This rearrangement joins TRBV10-3 to TRBJ2-1; 9 nucleotides agree with TRBD2. CDR3 length: 18 residues. Germline V lookup: CDR1 ENHRY, CDR2 SYGVKD. The trim removed 1 base at V and 0 bases at J, leaving 7 bases unmatched. The CDR3 loop is CAISELGGSGSSYNEQFF. The CDR3 coding sequence is TGTGCCATCAGTGAGTTGGGGGGTAGCGGGAGCTCCTACAATGAGCAGTTCTTC.

The genes are TRBV28 and TRBJ1-5; D unresolved. The CDR3 spans 12 residues. The ends were cut back, 5 bases at V and 3 bases at J, with 5 bases in the middle. From germline, CDR1 is MDHEN and CDR2 SYDVKM. The CDR3 loop reads CASSDNNQPQHF. As DNA, the CDR3 is TGTGCCAGCAGTGACAACAATCAGCCCCAGCATTTT.

This clonotype was picked up a small number of times. The chain carries TRBV15 and TRBJ1-2, with no clear D. CDR3 length: 14 residues. V lost 0 bases, J lost 6 bases, and 11 bases lay in between. Germline V lookup: CDR1 LNHNV, CDR2 YYDKDF (reference sequence). The CDR3 coding sequence is TGTGCCACCAGCAGAGATCTGGAGAAAAATGGCTACACCTTC. Translation gives CATSRDLEKNGYTF.